The T cell receptor (beta chain) described here comes from a study of cytomegalovirus exposure and HLA in healthy donors. Trimming took off 2 bases at V and 8 bases at J, with 12 bases between the two ends. The germline CDR1 and CDR2 sequences are SEHNR and FQNEAQ (reference sequence). The CDR3 has 13 residues. Only in-frame clones appear in the TCRdb table, and some are missing; sequencing was by immunoSEQ multiplex PCR. The sample lists more than 300,000 clones; around 86% were seen once. As for this clone: Its antigen is undetermined.

Study-level findings and limits: The study recorded 150 to 200 TCR beta chains that were cytomegalovirus-associated. High specificity and sensitivity for cytomegalovirus status were reported for the classifier. In vitro, a few CMV-associated chains proved specific for CMV antigens. According to a subsequent analysis, TCR clusters from the first cohort were inclined to appear together in the roughly 120 validation repertoires.

The receptor's source is a young woman in good health and CMV-seronegative. The chain carries TRBV7-9 and TRBJ1-2; D is undetermined. Specimen: PBMCs. The CDR3 DNA is TGTGCCAGCAGCTTAAGCCGGGATAGGGGCTACACCTTC. This gives the protein CASSLSRDRGYTF.